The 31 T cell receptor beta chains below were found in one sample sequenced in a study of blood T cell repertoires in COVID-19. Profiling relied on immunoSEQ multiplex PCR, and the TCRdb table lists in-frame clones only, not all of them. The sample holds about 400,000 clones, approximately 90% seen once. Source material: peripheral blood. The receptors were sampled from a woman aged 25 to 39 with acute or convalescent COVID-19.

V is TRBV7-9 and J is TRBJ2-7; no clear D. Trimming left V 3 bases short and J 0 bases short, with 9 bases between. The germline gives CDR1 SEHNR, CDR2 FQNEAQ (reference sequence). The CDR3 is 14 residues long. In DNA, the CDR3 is TGTGCCAGCAGCTTTGAGGTATTCTCCTACGAGCAGTACTTC. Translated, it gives CASSFEVFSYEQYF.

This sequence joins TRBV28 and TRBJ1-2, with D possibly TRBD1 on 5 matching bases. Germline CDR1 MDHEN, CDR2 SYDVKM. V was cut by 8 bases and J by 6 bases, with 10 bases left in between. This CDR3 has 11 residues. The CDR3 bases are TGTGCCAGCCGGCAGGGCGATGGCTACACCTTC. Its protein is CASRQGDGYTF.

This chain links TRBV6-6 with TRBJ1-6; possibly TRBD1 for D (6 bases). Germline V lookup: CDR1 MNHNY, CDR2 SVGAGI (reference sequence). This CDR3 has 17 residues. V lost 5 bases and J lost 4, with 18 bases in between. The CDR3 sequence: CASSLGLGDKYNSPLHF. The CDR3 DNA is TGTGCCAGCAGTCTTGGACTAGGGGACAAGTATAATTCACCCCTCCACTTT.

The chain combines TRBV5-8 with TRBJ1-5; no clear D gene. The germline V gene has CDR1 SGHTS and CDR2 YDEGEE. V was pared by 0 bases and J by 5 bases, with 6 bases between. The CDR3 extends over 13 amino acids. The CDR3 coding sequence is TGTGCCAGCAGCTTGGCCTTATATCAGCCCCAGCATTTT. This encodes CASSLALYQPQHF.

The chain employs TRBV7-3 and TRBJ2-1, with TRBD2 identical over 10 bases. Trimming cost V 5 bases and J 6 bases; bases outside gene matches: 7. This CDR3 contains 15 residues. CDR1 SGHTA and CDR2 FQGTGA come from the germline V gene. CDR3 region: CASSPQAGGPNEQFF. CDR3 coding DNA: TGTGCCAGCAGCCCACAAGCGGGGGGGCCCAATGAGCAGTTCTTC.

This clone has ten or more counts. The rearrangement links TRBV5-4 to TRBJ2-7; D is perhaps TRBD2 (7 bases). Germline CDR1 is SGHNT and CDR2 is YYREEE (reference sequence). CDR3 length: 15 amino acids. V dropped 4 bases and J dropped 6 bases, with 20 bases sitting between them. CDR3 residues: CASSVKQGGTTEQYF. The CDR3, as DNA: TGTGCCAGCAGCGTAAAACAGGGTGGGACTACCGAGCAGTACTTC. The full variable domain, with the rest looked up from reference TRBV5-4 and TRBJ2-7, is ETGVTQSPTHLIKTRGQQVTLRCSSQSGHNTVSWYQQALGQGPQFIFQYYREEENGRGNFPPRFSGLQFPNYSSELNVNALELDDSALYLCASSVKQGGTTEQYFGPGTRLTVT.

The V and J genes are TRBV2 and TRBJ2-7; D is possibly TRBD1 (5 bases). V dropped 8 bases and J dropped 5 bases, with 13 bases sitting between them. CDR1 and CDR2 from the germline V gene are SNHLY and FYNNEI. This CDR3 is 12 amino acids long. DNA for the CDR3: TGTGCCAGCGGTTCCAGGGTGGACGAGCAGTACTTC. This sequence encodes CASGSRVDEQYF.

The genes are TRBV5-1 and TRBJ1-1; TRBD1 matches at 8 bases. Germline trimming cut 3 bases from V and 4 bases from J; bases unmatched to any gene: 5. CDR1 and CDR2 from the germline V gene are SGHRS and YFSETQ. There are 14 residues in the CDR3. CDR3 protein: CASSSIQGGTEAFF. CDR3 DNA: TGCGCCAGCAGCTCAATACAGGGGGGCACTGAAGCTTTCTTT.

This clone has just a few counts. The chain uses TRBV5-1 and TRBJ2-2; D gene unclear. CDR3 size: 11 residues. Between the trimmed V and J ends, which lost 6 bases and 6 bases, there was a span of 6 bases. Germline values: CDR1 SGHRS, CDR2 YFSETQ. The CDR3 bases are TGCGCCAGCACGGTGTCCGGGGAGCTGTTTTTT. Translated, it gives CASTVSGELFF. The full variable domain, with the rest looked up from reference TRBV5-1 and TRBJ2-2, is KAGVTQTPRYLIKTRGQQVTLSCSPISGHRSVSWYQQTPGQGLQFLFEYFSETQRNKGNFPGRFSGRQFSNSRSEMNVSTLELGDSALYLCASTVSGELFFGEGSRLTVL.

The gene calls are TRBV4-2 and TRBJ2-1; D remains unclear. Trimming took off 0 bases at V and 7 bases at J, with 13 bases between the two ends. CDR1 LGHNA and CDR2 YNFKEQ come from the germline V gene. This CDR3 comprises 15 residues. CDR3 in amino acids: CASSQEALDRNEQFF. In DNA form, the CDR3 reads TGTGCCAGCAGCCAAGAGGCTCTCGATCGAAATGAGCAGTTCTTC.

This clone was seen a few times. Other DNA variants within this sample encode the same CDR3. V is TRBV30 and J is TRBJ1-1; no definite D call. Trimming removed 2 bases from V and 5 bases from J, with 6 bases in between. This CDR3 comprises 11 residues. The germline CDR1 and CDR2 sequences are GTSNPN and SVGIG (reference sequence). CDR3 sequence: CAWSRGTEAFF. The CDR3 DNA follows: TGTGCCTGGAGTCGGGGTACTGAAGCTTTCTTT.

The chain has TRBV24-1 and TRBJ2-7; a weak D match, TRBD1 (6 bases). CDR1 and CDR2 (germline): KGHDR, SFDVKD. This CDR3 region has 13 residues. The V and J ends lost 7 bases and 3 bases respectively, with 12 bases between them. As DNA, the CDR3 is TGTGCCACCAGGTCAGGACAGATCTACGAGCAGTACTTC. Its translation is CATRSGQIYEQYF.

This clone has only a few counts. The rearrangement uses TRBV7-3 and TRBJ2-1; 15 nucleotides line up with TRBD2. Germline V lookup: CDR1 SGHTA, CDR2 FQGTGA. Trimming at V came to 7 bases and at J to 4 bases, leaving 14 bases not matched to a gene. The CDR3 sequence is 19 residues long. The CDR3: CASKKPGLAGGIYYNEQFF. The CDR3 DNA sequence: TGTGCCAGCAAGAAACCGGGACTAGCGGGGGGAATTTATTACAATGAGCAGTTCTTC.

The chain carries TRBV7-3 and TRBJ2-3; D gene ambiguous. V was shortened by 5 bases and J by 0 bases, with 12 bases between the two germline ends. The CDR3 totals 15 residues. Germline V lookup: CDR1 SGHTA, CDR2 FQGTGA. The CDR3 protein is CASSLAPGSTDTQYF. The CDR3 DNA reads TGTGCCAGCAGCCTCGCCCCGGGTAGCACAGATACGCAGTATTTT.

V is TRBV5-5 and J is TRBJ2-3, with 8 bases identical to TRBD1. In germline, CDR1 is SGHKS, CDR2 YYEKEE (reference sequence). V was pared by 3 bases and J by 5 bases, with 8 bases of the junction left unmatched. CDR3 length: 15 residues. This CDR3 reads CASSSTDRVGDTQYF. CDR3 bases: TGTGCCAGCAGCTCCACGGACAGGGTCGGAGATACGCAGTATTTT.

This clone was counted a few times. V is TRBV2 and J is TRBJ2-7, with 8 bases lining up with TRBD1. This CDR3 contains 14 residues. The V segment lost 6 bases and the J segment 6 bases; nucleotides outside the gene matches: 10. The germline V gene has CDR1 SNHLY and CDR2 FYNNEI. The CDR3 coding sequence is TGTGCCAGCAGAACCCCCGACAGGGGTCGCGAGCAGTACTTC. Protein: CASRTPDRGREQYF.

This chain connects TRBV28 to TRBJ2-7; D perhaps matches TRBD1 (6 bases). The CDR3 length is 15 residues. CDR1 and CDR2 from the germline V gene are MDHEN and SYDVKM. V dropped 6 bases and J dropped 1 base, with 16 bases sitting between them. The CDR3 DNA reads TGTGCCAGCAGGGCCCCAGGGGTACCATCCTACGAGCAGTACTTC. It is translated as CASRAPGVPSYEQYF.

The CDR3 sequence is CASRQTSGGYNEQFF. In nucleotides, the CDR3 is TGTGCCAGCAGACAGACTAGCGGGGGGTACAATGAGCAGTTCTTC. The rearrangement joins TRBV6-6 to TRBJ2-1; 13 positions agree with TRBD2. CDR3 length equals 15 residues. The V gene's germline CDR1 is MNHNY and CDR2 SVGAGI (reference sequence). J was trimmed by 4 bases and V by 6 bases; bases with no gene match: 3.

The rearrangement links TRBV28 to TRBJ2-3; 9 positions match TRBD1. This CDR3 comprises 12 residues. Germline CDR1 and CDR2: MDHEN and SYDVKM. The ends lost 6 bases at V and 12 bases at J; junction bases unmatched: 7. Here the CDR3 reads CASSAGTGHQYF. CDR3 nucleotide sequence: TGTGCCAGCAGCGCCGGGACAGGGCATCAGTATTTT.

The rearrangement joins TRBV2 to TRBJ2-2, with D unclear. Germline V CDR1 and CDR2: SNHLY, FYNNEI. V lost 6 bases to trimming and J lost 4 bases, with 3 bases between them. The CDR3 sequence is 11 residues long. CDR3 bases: TGTGCCAGCAGACTCACCGGGGAGCTGTTTTTT. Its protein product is CASRLTGELFF.

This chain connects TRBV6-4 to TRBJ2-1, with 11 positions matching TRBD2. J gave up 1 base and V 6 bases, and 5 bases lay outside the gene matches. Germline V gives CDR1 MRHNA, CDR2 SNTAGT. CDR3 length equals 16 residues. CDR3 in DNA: TGTGCCAGCAGCTTACTAGCGGGGGAGTCCTACAATGAGCAGTTCTTC. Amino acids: CASSLLAGESYNEQFF.

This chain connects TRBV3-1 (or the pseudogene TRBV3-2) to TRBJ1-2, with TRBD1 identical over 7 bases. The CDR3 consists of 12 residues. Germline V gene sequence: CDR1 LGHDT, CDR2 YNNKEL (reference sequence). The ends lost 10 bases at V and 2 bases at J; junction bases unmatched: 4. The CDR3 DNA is TGTGCCACCTCGGGACAGAACTATGGCTACACCTTC. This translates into CATSGQNYGYTF.

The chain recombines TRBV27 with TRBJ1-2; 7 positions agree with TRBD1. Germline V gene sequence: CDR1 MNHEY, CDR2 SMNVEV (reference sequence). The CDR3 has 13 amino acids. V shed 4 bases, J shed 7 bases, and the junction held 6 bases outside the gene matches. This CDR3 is CASSSTGLRGYTF. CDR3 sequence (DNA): TGTGCCAGCAGTTCGACAGGGCTTCGTGGCTACACCTTC.

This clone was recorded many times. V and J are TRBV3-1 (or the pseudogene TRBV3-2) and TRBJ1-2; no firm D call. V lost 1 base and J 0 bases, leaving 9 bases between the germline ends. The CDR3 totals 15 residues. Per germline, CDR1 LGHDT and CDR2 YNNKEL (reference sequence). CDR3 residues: CASSQGVHTNYGYTF. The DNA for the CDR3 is TGTGCCAGCAGCCAAGGTGTCCACACTAACTATGGCTACACCTTC.

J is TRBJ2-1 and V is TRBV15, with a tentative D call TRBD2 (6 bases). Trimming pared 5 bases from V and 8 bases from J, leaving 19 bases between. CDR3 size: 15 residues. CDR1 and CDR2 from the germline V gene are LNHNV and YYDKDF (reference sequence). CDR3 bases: TGTGCCACCAGCGTGAGCGACCGGGGACTGGATGAGCAGTTCTTC. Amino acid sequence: CATSVSDRGLDEQFF. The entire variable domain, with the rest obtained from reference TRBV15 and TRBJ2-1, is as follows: DAMVIQNPRYQVTQFGKPVTLSCSQTLNHNVMYWYQQKSSQAPKLLFHYYDKDFNNEADTPDNFQSRRPNTSFCFLDIRSPGLGDTAMYLCATSVSDRGLDEQFFGPGTRLTVL.

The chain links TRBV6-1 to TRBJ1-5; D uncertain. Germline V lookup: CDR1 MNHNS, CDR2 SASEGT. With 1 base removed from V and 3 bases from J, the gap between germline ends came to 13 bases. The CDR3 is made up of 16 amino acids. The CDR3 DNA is TGTGCCAGCAGTGAAGATTTTATGGGCATCAATCAGCCCCAGCATTTT. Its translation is CASSEDFMGINQPQHF.

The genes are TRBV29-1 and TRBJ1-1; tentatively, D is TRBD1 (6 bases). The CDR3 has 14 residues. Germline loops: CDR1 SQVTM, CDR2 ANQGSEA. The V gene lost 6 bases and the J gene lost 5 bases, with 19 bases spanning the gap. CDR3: CSVDHPGGVTEAFF. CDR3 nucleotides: TGCAGCGTGGATCACCCGGGGGGCGTGACTGAAGCTTTCTTT.

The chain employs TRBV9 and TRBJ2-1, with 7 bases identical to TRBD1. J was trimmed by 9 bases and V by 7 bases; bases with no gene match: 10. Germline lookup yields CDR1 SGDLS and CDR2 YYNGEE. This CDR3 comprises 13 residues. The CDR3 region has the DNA TGTGCCAGCGCCGGGACAGCCCAGATTGAGCAGTTCTTC. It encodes CASAGTAQIEQFF.

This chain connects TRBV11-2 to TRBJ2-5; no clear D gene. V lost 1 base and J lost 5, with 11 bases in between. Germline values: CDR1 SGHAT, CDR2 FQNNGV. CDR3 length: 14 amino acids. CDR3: CASSLVLLGETQYF. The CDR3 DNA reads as TGTGCCAGCAGCTTAGTCCTCCTCGGGGAGACCCAGTACTTC.

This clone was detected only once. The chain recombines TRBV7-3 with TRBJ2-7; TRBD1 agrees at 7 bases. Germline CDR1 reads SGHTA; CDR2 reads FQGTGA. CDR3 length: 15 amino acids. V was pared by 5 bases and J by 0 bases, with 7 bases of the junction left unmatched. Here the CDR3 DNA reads TGTGCCAGCAGCCTCGTAGGGGACAGCTCCTACGAGCAGTACTTC. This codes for CASSLVGDSSYEQYF.

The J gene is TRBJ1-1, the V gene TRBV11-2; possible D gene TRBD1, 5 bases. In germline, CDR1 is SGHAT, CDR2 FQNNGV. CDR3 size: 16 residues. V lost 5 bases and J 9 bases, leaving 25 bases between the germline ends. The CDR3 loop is CASSPIQGPGRSKAFF. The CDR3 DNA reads TGTGCCAGCAGCCCGATCCAGGGCCCGGGCAGGAGTAAAGCTTTCTTT.